This TCR beta chain appears in the sequencing data of a study of blood T cell repertoires in COVID-19. Turning to the study itself: Donors in the United States, Italy and Spain gave samples during acute or convalescent COVID-19. T cells, B-cell-depleted T cells, or PBMCs supplied cDNA or gDNA.

In the authors' workflow: Using reference gene primer amplification, nucleated cell counts were estimated. Method: immunoSEQ multiplex PCR; TCRdb's copy keeps in-frame clones and lacks some. That table gives V, J and clone size, and the DNA gave D and trimming. The data contain around 220,000 clones, 70% to 90% of them seen just once; the ten biggest clones take up approximately 1.5%. This CDR3 contains 13 residues. J lost 5 bases, V lost 5 bases, and 3 bases had no gene match. Germline V gene sequence: CDR1 LGHNT, CDR2 FRNRAP. This TCR came from a man aged 18 to 30 with active or convalescent COVID-19. The sequenced sample was peripheral blood. V and J are TRBV12-5 and TRBJ2-5, with TRBD1 matching 9 bases. The CDR3 is CASGPDRGETQYF. CDR3 bases: TGTGCTAGTGGTCCCGACAGGGGGGAGACCCAGTACTTC.